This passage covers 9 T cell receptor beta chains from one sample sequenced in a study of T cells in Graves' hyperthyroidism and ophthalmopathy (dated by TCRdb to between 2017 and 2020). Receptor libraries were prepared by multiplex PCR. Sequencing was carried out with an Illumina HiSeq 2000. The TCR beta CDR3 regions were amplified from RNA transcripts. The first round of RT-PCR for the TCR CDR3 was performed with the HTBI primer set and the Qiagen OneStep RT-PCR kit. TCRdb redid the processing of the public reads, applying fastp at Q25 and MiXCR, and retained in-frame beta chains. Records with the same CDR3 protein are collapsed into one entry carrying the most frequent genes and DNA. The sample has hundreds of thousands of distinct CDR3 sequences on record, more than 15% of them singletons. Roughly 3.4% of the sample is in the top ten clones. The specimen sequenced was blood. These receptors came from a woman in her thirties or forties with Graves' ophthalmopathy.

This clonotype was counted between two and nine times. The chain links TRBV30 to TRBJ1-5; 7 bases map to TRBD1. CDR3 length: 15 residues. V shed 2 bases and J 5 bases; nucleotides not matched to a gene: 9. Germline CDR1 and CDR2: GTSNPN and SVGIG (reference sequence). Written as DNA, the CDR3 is TGTGCCTGGAGTACCCGGGACAGCCACTATCAGCCCCAGCATTTT. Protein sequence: CAWSTRDSHYQPQHF.

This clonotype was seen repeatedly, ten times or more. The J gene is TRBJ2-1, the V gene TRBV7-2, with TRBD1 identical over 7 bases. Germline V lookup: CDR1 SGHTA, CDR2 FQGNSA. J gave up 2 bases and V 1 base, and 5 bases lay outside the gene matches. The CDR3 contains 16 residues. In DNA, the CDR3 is TGTGCCAGCAGCTTAGGTGGACAGGCTCCCTACAATGAGCAGTTCTTC. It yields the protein CASSLGGQAPYNEQFF.

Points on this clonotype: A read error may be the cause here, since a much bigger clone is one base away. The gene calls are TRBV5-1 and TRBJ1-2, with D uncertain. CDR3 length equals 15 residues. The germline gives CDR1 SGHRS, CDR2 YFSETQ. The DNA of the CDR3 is TGCACCAGCAGCCCTGAGGGAGAGACCTCTAGCGGCTACACCTTC. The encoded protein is CTSSPEGETSSGYTF. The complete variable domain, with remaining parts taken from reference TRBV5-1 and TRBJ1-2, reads KAGVTQTPRYLIKTRGQQVTLSCSPISGHRSVSWYQQTPGQGLQFLFEYFSETQRNKGNFPGRFSGRQFSNSRSEMNVSTLELGDSALYLCTSSPEGETSSGYTFGSGTRLTVV.

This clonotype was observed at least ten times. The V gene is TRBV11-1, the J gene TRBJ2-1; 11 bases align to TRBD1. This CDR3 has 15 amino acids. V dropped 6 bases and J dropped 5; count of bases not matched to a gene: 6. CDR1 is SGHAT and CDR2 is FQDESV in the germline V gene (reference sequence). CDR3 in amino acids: CASRTDRGLNNEQFF. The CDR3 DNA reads TGTGCCAGCAGAACGGACAGGGGGCTTAACAATGAGCAGTTCTTC.

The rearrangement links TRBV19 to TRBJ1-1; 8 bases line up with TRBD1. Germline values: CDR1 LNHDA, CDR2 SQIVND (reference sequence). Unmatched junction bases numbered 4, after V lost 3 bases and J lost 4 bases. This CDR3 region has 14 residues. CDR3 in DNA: TGTGCCAGTAGTATTTCAGGGGGCGGCACTGAAGCTTTCTTT. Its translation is CASSISGGGTEAFF.

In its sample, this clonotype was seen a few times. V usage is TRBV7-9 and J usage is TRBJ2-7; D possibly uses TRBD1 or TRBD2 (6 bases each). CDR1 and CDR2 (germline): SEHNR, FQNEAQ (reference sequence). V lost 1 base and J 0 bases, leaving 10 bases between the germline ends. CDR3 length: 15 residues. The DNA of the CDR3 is TGTGCCAGCAGCTTAGGGGGGGCTGCCTCCTACGAGCAGTACTTC. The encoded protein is CASSLGGAASYEQYF. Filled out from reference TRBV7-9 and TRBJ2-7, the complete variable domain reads DTGVSQNPRHKITKRGQNVTFRCDPISEHNRLYWYRQTLGQGPEFLTYFQNEAQLEKSRLLSDRFSAERPKGSFSTLEIQRTEQGDSAMYLCASSLGGAASYEQYFGPGTRLTVT.

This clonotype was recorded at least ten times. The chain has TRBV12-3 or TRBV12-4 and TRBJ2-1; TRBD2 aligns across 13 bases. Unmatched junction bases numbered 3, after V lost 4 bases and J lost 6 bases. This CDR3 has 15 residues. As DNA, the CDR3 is TGTGCCAGCAGTTACGGGACTAGCGGGATCAATGAGCAGTTCTTC. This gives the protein CASSYGTSGINEQFF.

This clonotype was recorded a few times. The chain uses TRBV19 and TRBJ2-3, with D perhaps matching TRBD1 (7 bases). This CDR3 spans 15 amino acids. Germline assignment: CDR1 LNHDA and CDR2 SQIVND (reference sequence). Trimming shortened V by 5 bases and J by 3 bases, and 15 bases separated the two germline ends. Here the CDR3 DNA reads TGTGCCAGTAGTCGGAGGGGGCTGGGAACAGATACGCAGTATTTT. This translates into CASSRRGLGTDTQYF. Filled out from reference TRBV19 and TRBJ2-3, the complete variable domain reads DGGITQSPKYLFRKEGQNVTLSCEQNLNHDAMYWYRQDPGQGLRLIYYSQIVNDFQKGDIAEGYSVSREKKESFPLTVTSAQKNPTAFYLCASSRRGLGTDTQYFGPGTRLTVL.

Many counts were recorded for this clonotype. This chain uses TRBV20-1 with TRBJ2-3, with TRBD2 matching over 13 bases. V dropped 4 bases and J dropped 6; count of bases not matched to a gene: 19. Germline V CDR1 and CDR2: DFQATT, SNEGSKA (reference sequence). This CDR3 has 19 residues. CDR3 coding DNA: TGCAGTGCTAAAAGACAGGGTCAACTAGCGGGAGGGCCAGCTGATACGCAGTATTTT. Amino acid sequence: CSAKRQGQLAGGPADTQYF.